This TCR beta chain is drawn from a study of T-cell memory formation after mild COVID-19. Study results and limitations: Clones shrinking between day 15 and 85 showed a balanced CD4/CD8 split, and those that grew later tilted toward CD4+.

TCRdb analysed the 5' RACE reads with MiXCR anew, one entry per CDR3 protein. Counted here are about half a million distinct CDR3 sequences, 15% to 20% occurring once; the ten biggest clones make up roughly an eighth. In its sample, this clonotype was seen a few times. What it recognizes is unknown. The CDR3 length is 13 residues. V was pared by 1 base and J by 5 bases, with 9 bases between. This receptor was taken from an adult woman who had mild COVID-19 (a few samples of this study predate the infection). Cell type and time point are not known. Sequenced input: PBMCs or a T cell subset sorted from them (not recorded which). The gene calls are TRBV12-3 or TRBV12-4 and TRBJ2-7; no clear D. For the CDR3, the DNA is TGTGCCAGCAGTTTAGGGTTAAACAACGAGCAGTACTTC. It specifies CASSLGLNNEQYF.